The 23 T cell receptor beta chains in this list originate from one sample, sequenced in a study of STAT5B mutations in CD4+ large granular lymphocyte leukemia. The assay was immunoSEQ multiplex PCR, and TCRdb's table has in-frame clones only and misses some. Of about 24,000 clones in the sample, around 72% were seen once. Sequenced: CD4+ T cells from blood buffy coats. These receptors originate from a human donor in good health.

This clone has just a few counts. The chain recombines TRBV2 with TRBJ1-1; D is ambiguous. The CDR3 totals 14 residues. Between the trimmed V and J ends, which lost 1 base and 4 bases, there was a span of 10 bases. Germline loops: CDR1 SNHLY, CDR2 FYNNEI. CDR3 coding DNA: TGTGCCAGCAGTGAAGGGCGACTACCCACTGAAGCTTTCTTT. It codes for CASSEGRLPTEAFF.

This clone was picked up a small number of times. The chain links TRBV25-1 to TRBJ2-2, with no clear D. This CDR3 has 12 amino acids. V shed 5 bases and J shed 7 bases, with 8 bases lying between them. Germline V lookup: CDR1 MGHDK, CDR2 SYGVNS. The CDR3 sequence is CASSSKGGELFF. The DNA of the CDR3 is TGTGCCAGCAGTTCGAAGGGCGGGGAGCTGTTTTTT.

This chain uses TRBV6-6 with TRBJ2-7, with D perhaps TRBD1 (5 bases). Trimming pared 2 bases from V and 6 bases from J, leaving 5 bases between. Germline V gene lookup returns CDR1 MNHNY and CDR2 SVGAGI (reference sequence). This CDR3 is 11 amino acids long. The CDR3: CASSYRGEQYF. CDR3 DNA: TGTGCCAGCAGTTACAGGGGCGAGCAGTACTTC.

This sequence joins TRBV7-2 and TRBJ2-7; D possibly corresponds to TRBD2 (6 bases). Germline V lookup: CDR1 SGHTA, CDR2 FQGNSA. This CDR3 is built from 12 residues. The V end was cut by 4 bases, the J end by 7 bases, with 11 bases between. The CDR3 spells CASSSPGREQYF. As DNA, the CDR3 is TGTGCCAGCAGCTCTCCGGGGAGGGAGCAGTACTTC.

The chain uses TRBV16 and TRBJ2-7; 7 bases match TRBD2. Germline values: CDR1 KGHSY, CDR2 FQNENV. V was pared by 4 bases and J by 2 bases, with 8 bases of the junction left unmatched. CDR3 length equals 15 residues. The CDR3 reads CASSLGWGGTYEQYF. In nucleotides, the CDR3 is TGTGCCAGCAGCCTGGGCTGGGGGGGAACCTACGAGCAGTACTTC. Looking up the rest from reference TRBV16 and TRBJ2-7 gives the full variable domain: GEEVAQTPKHLVRGEGQKAKLYCAPIKGHSYVFWYQQVLKNEFKFLISFQNENVFDETGMPKERFSAKCLPNSPCSLEIQATKLEDSAVYFCASSLGWGGTYEQYFGPGTRLTVT.

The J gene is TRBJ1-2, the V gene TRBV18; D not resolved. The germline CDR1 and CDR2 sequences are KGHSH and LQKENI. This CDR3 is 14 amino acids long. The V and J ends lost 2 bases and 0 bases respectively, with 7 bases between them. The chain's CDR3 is CASSPESSNYGYTF. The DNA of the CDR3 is TGTGCCAGCTCACCAGAAAGTTCTAACTATGGCTACACCTTC.

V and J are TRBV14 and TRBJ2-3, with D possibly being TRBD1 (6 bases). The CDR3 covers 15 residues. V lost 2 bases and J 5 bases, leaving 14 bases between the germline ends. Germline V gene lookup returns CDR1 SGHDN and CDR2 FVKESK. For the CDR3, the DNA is TGTGCCAGCAGCCAACGGACAGCCCAACTAGATACGCAGTATTTT. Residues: CASSQRTAQLDTQYF.

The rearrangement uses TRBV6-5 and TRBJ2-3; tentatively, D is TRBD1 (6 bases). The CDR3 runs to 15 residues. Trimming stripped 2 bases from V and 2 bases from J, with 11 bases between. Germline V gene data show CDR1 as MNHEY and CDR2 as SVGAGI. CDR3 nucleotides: TGTGCCAGCAGTTACGGACCAGGGGTCACAGATACGCAGTATTTT. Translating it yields CASSYGPGVTDTQYF.

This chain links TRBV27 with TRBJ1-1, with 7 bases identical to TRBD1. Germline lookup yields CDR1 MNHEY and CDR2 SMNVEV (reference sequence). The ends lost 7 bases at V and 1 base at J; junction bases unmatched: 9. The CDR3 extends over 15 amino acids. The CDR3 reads CASTLRQGGNTEAFF. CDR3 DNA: TGTGCCAGCACCCTACGACAGGGAGGGAACACTGAAGCTTTCTTT.

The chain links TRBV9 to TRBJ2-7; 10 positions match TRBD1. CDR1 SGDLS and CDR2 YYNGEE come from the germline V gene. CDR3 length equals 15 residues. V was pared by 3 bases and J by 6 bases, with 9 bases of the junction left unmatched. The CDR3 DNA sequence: TGTGCCAGCAGCGGAAATCCGGGACAGGGGTTCGAGCAGTACTTC. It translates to CASSGNPGQGFEQYF.

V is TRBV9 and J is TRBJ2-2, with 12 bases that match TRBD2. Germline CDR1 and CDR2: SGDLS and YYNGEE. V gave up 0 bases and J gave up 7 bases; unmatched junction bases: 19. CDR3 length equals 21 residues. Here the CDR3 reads CASSVAPAPTSGGPLGGELFF. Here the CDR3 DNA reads TGTGCCAGCAGCGTAGCCCCGGCTCCAACTAGCGGGGGGCCCCTAGGCGGGGAGCTGTTTTTT.

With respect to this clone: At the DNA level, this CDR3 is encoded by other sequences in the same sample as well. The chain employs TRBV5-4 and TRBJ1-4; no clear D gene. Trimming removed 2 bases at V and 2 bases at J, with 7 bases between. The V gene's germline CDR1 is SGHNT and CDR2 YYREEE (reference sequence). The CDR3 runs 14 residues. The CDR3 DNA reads TGTGCCAGCAGCTTAGGCCCTACTAATGAAAAACTGTTTTTT. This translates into CASSLGPTNEKLFF.

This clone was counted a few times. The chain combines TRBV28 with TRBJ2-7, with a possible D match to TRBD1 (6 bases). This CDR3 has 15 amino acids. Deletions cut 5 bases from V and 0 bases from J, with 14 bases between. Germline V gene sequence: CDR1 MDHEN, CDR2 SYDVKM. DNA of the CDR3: TGTGCCAGCAGTACACTACAGGGCAGCTCCTACGAGCAGTACTTC. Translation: CASSTLQGSSYEQYF.

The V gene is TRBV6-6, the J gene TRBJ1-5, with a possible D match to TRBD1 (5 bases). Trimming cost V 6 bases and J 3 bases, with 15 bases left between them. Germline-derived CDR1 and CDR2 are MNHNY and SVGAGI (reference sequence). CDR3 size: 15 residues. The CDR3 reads CASSQLGPSNQPQHF. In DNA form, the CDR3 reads TGTGCCAGCAGCCAACTGGGGCCTTCCAATCAGCCCCAGCATTTT.

The CDR3 loop reads CASSSSRWGGYEQYF. The CDR3 nucleotides read TGTGCCAGCAGCTCCTCCCGCTGGGGGGGCTACGAGCAGTACTTC. The chain carries TRBV5-6 and TRBJ2-7; 7 bases fit TRBD2. Germline CDR1 and CDR2: SGHDT and YYEEEE. This CDR3 is 15 amino acids long. The trim removed 3 bases at V and 3 bases at J, leaving 9 bases unmatched.

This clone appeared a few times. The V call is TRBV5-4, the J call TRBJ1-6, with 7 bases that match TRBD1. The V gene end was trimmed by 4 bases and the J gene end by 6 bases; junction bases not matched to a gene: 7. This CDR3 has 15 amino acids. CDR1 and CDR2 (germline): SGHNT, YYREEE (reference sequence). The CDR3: CASSPGGIINSPLHF. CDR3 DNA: TGTGCCAGCAGCCCAGGGGGAATTATTAATTCACCCCTCCACTTT.

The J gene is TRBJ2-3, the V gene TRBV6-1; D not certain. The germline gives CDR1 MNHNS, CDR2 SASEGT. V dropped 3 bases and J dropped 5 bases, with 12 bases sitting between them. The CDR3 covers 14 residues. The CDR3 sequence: CASSELLREDTQYF. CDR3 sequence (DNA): TGTGCCAGCAGTGAGTTACTCCGAGAAGATACGCAGTATTTT.

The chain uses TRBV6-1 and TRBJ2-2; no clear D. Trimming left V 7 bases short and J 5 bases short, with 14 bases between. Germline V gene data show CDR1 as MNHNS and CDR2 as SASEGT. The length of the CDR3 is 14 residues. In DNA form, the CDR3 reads TGTGCCAGCACTCCGACACAGTCGACCGGGGAGCTGTTTTTT. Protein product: CASTPTQSTGELFF.

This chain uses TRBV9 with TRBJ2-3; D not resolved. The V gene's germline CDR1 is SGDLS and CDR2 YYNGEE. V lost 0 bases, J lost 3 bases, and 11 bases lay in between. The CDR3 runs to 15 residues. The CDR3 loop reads CASSVVPSVTDTQYF. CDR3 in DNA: TGTGCCAGCAGCGTAGTGCCCTCAGTAACAGATACGCAGTATTTT.

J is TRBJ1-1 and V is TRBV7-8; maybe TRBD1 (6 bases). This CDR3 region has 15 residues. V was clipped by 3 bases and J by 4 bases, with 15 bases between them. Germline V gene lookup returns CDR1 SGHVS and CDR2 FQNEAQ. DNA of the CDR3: TGTGCCAGCAGCTTGAACAGGGTGAGGGGCACTGAAGCTTTCTTT. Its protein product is CASSLNRVRGTEAFF.

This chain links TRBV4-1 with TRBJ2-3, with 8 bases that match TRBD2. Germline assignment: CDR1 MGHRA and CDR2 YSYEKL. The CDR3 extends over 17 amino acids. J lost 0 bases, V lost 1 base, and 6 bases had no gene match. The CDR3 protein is CASSQGPGTSSTDTQYF. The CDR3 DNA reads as TGCGCCAGCAGCCAAGGTCCCGGGACTAGTAGCACAGATACGCAGTATTTT.

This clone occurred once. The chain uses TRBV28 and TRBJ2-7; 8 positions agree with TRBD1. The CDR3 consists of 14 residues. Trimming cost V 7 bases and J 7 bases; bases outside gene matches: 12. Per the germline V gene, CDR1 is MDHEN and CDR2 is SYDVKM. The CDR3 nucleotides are TGTGCCAGCACCCCGGGGGACAGGATGTGGGAGCAGTACTTC. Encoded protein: CASTPGDRMWEQYF.

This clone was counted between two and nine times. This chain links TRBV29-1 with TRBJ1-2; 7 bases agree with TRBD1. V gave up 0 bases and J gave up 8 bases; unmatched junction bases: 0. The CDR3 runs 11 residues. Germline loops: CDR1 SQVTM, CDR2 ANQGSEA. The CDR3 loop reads CSVEETGGYTF. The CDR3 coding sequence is TGCAGCGTTGAAGAGACAGGGGGCTACACCTTC.